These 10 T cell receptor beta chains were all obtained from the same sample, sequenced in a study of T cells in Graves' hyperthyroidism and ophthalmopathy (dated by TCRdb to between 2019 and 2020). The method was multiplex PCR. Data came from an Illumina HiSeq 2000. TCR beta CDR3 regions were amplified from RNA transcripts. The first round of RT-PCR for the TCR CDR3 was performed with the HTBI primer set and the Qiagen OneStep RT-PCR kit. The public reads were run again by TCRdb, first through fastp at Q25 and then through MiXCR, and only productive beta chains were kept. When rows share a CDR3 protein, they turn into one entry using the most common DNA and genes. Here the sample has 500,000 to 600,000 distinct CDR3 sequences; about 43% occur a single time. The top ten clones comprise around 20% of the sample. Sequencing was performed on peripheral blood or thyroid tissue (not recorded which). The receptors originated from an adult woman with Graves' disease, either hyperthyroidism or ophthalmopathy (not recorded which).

CDR3 loop: CAISDPGYANTEAFF. CDR3 nucleotides: TGTGCCATCAGTGACCCAGGGTACGCGAACACTGAAGCTTTCTTT. The chain uses TRBV10-3 and TRBJ1-1; possibly TRBD1 for D (5 bases). Between the trimmed V and J ends, which lost 3 bases and 1 base, there was a span of 12 bases. This CDR3 has 15 amino acids. In germline, CDR1 is ENHRY, CDR2 SYGVKD.

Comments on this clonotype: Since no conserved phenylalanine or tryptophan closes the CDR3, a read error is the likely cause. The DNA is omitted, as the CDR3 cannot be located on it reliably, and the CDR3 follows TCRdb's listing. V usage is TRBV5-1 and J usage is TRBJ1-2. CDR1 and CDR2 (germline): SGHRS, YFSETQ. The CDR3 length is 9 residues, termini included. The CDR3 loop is CASSFGLTY.

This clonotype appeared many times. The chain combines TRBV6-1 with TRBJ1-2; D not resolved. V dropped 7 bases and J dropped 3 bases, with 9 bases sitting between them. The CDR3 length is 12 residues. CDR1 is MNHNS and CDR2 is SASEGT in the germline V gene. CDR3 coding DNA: TGTGCCAGCAATTTTGGGCACTATGGCTACACCTTC. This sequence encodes CASNFGHYGYTF.

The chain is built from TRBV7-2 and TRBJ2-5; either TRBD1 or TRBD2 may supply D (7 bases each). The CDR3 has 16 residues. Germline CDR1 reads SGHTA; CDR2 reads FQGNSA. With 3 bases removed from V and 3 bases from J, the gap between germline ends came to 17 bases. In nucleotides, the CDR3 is TGTGCCAGCAGCTTTTGGGCCTCAGGGGGGGAAGAGACCCAGTACTTC. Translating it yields CASSFWASGGEETQYF.

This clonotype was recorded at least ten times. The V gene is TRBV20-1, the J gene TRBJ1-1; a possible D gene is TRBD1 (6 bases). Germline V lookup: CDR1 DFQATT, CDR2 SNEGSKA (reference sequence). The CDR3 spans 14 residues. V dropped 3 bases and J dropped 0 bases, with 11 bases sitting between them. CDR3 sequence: CSASRGSLNTEAFF. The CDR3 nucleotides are TGCAGTGCTAGCAGGGGCTCGCTGAACACTGAAGCTTTCTTT.

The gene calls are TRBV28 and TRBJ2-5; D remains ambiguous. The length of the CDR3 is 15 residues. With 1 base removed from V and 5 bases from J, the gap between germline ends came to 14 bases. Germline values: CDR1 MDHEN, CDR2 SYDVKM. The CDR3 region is CASSLLRQLGETQYF. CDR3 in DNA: TGTGCCAGCAGTTTATTGAGGCAGCTCGGGGAGACCCAGTACTTC.

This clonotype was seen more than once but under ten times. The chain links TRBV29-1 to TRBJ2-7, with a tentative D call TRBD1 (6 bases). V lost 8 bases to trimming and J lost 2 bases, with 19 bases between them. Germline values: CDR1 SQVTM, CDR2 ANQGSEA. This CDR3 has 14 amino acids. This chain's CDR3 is CSSKGQNAAYEQYF. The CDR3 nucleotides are TGCAGCAGTAAAGGACAGAATGCCGCCTACGAGCAGTACTTC.

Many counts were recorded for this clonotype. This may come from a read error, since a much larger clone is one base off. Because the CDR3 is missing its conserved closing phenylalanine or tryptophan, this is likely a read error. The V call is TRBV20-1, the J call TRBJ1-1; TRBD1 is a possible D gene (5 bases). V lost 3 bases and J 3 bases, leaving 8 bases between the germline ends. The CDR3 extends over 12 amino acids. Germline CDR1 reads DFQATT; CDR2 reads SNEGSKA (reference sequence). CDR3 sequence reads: CSASFRDTEAFL. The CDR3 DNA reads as TGCAGTGCTAGTTTCAGGGACACTGAAGCTTTCCTT.

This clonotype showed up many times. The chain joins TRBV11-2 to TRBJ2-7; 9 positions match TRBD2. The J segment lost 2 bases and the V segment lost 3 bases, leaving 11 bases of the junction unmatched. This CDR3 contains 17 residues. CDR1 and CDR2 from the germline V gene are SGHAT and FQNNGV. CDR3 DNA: TGTGCCAGCAGCTTTGCCCCGGTGACTAGCGGAACCTACGAGCAGTACTTC. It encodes CASSFAPVTSGTYEQYF.

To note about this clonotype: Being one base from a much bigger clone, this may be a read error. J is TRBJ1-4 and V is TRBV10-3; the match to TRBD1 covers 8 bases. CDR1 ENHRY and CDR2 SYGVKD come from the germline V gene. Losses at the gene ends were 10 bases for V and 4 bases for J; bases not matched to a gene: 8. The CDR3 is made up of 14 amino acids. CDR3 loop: CATQFGQGNEKLFF. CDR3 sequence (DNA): TGTGCCACCCAGTTCGGACAGGGTAATGAAAAACTGTTTTTT.